Below, 15 T cell receptor beta chains from the same sample are listed, as sequenced in a study of blood T cell repertoires in COVID-19. Clones were sequenced by immunoSEQ multiplex PCR, and TCRdb holds only the in-frame ones, with some missing. The table lists 180,000 or so clones, 85% to 90% of them singletons. The sample was peripheral blood. Receptor source: a woman aged 60 to 75 with COVID-19, enrolled during active disease.

The V call is TRBV18, the J call TRBJ1-1, with D tentatively TRBD1 (6 bases). Germline-derived CDR1 and CDR2 are KGHSH and LQKENI. V lost 3 bases, J lost 0 bases, and 11 bases lay in between. The CDR3 runs to 15 residues. CDR3 residues: CASSPTTGMNTEAFF. CDR3 nucleotide sequence: TGTGCCAGCTCACCGACAACAGGGATGAACACTGAAGCTTTCTTT.

This chain connects TRBV29-1 to TRBJ1-4; 9 positions agree with TRBD1. The CDR3 spans 14 residues. With 6 bases clipped from V and 5 bases from J, the junction kept 7 bases outside the gene matches. The germline V gene encodes CDR1 SQVTM and CDR2 ANQGSEA. The CDR3 protein is CSVAKGTGNEKLFF. CDR3 in DNA: TGCAGCGTCGCAAAGGGGACAGGGAATGAAAAACTGTTTTTT. Drawing the rest from reference TRBV29-1 and TRBJ1-4, the complete variable domain is SAVISQKPSRDICQRGTSLTIQCQVDSQVTMMFWYRQQPGQSLTLIATANQGSEATYESGFVIDKFPISRPNLTFSTLTVSNMSPEDSSIYLCSVAKGTGNEKLFFGSGTQLSVL.

CDR3 sequence (DNA): TGTGCCAGCAGTCCTCCCCTGGACAGGGATAATTCACCCCTCCACTTT. Translated: CASSPPLDRDNSPLHF. The V gene is TRBV28, the J gene TRBJ1-6, with 8 nucleotides matching TRBD1. This CDR3 has 16 residues. After removal of 5 bases from V and 5 bases from J, the junction contained 8 bases not matched to a gene. Germline assignment: CDR1 MDHEN and CDR2 SYDVKM.

The V gene is TRBV19, the J gene TRBJ2-7; 9 bases are shared with TRBD2. V trimming: 5 bases; J trimming: 2 bases; junction bases outside the gene matches: 4. The CDR3 spans 14 residues. CDR1 LNHDA and CDR2 SQIVND come from the germline V gene (reference sequence). The CDR3 is CASSRREGTYEQYF. The CDR3 region has the DNA TGTGCCAGTAGTCGGCGGGAGGGCACCTACGAGCAGTACTTC.

The rearrangement uses TRBV27 and TRBJ1-3, with D possibly TRBD1 on 6 matching bases. The CDR3 spans 14 residues. Germline V lookup: CDR1 MNHEY, CDR2 SMNVEV (reference sequence). V lost 5 bases and J lost 7, with 15 bases in between. As DNA, the CDR3 is TGTGCCAGCAGTACTCCGGGACAACCCAACACCATATATTTT. Its protein product is CASSTPGQPNTIYF.

This rearrangement joins TRBV6-4 to TRBJ1-2; the D gene is possibly TRBD1 (5 bases). Germline values: CDR1 MRHNA, CDR2 SNTAGT. Trimming stripped 4 bases from V and 5 bases from J, with 14 bases between. This CDR3 region has 14 residues. The CDR3 nucleotides read TGTGCCAGCAGTGCGTATTCGGGGGAGTATGGCTACACCTTC. Protein: CASSAYSGEYGYTF.

The chain couples TRBV7-9 to TRBJ2-5; D remains unclear. CDR3 length: 12 residues. Germline V gives CDR1 SEHNR, CDR2 FQNEAQ (reference sequence). Trimming removed 0 bases from V and 5 bases from J, with 4 bases in between. The CDR3 here is CASSLASETQYF. CDR3 sequence (DNA): TGTGCCAGCAGCTTAGCGTCGGAGACCCAGTACTTC.

The chain is built from TRBV7-2 and TRBJ1-6; 8 positions match TRBD1. With V trimmed by 7 bases and J by 7 bases, 9 bases remained unmatched. Germline CDR1 is SGHTA and CDR2 is FQGNSA. This CDR3 has 15 residues. The CDR3 sequence: CASIQATGGNSPLHF. The CDR3 DNA is TGTGCCAGCATCCAAGCCACAGGGGGAAATTCACCCCTCCACTTT.

This chain connects TRBV6-5 to TRBJ1-2; D may be TRBD1 (5 bases). The V end was cut by 2 bases, the J end by 13 bases, with 14 bases between. There are 12 residues in the CDR3. CDR1 and CDR2 from the germline V gene are MNHEY and SVGAGI. CDR3 loop: CASSYRGGICTF. CDR3 nucleotide sequence: TGTGCCAGCAGTTACCGCGGGGGGATTTGCACCTTC.

This sequence joins TRBV5-1 and TRBJ2-7; 11 bases fit TRBD2. CDR3 length equals 14 residues. The V and J ends lost 5 bases and 0 bases, in that order; junction bases with no gene match: 1. CDR1 is SGHRS, CDR2 YFSETQ, per germline. This CDR3 is CASRTSGNSYEQYF. The CDR3 DNA reads as TGCGCCAGCAGGACTAGCGGGAACTCCTACGAGCAGTACTTC.

The chain uses TRBV5-4 and TRBJ1-3; D unresolved. V dropped 1 base and J dropped 4 bases, with 9 bases sitting between them. This CDR3 is built from 14 residues. The V gene's germline CDR1 is SGHNT and CDR2 YYREEE (reference sequence). The CDR3 loop reads CASSLSGRGNTIYF. CDR3 DNA sequence: TGTGCCAGCAGCTTGTCTGGCAGGGGAAACACCATATATTTT.

CDR3 in amino acids: CASSSTFSSYNEQFF. In DNA, the CDR3 is TGTGCCAGCAGCTCCACCTTTAGCTCCTACAATGAGCAGTTCTTC. The rearrangement links TRBV7-2 to TRBJ2-1, with D uncertain. Trimming removed 4 bases from V and 0 bases from J, with 10 bases in between. The length of the CDR3 is 15 residues. CDR1 SGHTA and CDR2 FQGNSA come from the germline V gene.

The table lists this clone with a few counts. The chain recombines TRBV28 with TRBJ1-5; D gene uncertain. The CDR3 consists of 12 residues. Trimming cost V 7 bases and J 9 bases, with 13 bases left between them. The germline CDR1 and CDR2 sequences are MDHEN and SYDVKM. The CDR3 bases are TGTGCCAGCACCCTACAGTTTCGGCCCCAGCATTTT. Amino acids: CASTLQFRPQHF.

The chain employs TRBV6-2 or TRBV6-3 and TRBJ2-3; 13 nucleotides line up with TRBD2. This CDR3 comprises 18 residues. CDR1 MNHEY and CDR2 SVGEGT come from the germline V gene. V lost 2 bases, J lost 0 bases, and 5 bases stayed unmatched. As DNA, the CDR3 is TGTGCCAGCAGTTACGGACTAGCGGGAGCCCAAAGCACAGATACGCAGTATTTT. This gives the protein CASSYGLAGAQSTDTQYF.

The chain links TRBV10-3 to TRBJ2-3; a weak D match, TRBD2 (6 bases). The germline CDR1 and CDR2 sequences are ENHRY and SYGVKD. Trimming stripped 6 bases from V and 2 bases from J, with 24 bases between. CDR3 length: 18 amino acids. The CDR3 spells CAISFSRTTLRDTDTQYF. The CDR3 DNA sequence: TGTGCCATCAGCTTTAGTCGGACTACGCTACGGGACACAGATACGCAGTATTTT.